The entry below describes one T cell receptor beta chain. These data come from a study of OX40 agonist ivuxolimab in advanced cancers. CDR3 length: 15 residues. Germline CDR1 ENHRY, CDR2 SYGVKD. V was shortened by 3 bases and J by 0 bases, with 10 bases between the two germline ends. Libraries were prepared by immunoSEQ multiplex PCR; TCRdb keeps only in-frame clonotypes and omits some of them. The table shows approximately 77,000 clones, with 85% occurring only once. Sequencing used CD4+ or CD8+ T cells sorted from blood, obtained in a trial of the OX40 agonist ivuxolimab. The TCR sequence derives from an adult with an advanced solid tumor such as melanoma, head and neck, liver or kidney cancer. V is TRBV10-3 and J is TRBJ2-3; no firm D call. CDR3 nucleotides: TGTGCCATCAGTGACCGGACGGATAGCACAGATACGCAGTATTTT. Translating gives CAISDRTDSTDTQYF.